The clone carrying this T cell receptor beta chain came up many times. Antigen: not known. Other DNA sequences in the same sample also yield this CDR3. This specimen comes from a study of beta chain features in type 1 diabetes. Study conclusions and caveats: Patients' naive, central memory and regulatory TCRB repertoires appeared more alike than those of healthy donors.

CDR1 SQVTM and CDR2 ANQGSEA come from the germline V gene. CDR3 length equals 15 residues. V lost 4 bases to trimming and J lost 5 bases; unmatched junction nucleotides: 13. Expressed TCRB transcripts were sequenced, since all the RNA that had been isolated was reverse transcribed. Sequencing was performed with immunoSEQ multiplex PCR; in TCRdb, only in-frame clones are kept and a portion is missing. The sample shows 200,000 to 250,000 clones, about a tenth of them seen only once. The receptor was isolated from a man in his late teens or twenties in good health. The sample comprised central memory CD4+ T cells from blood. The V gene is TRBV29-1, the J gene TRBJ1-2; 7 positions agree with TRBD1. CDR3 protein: CSVAGGTGAQYGYTF. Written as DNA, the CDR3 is TGCAGCGTTGCCGGGGGTACAGGGGCTCAATATGGCTACACCTTC.